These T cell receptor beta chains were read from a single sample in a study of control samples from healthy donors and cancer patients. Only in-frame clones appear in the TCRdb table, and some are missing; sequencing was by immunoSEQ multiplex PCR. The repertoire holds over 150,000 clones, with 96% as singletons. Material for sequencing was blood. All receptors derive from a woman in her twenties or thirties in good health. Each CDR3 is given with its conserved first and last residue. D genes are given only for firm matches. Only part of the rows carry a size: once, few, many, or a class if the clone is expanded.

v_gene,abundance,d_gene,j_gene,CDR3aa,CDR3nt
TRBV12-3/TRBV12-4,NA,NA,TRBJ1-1,CASSLGWDTEAFF,TGTGCCAGCAGTTTAGGATGGGACACTGAAGCTTTCTTT
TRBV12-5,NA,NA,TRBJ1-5,CASGRDINQPQHF,TGTGCTAGTGGTCGGGACATCAATCAGCCCCAGCATTTT
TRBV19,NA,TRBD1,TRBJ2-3,CASTPLYRDRTSTDTQYF,TGTGCCAGCACCCCCCTTTACCGGGACAGGACTAGCACAGATACGCAGTATTTT
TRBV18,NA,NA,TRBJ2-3,CASSPGAGSDTQYF,TGTGCCAGCTCCCCAGGGGCTGGGTCAGATACGCAGTATTTT
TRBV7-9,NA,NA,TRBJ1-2,CASSLVVSEGYTF,TGTGCCAGCAGCTTAGTGGTTTCGGAGGGCTACACCTTC
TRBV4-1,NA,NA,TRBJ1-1,CASSPPVRPTEAFF,TGCGCCAGCAGCCCCCCGGTCAGGCCCACTGAAGCTTTCTTT
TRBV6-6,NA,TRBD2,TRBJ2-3,CAIQREGTTDTQYF,TGTGCCATCCAGCGGGAGGGCACCACAGATACGCAGTATTTT
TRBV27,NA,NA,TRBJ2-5,CASSFRVQETQYF,TGTGCCAGCAGTTTCAGGGTCCAAGAGACCCAGTACTTC
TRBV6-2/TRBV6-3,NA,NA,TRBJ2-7,CASSNRDRGGGRADEQYF,TGTGCCAGCAGTAACCGGGACAGGGGAGGCGGGAGGGCCGACGAGCAGTACTTC
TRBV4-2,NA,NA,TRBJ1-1,CASSQERRGSTEAFF,TGTGCCAGCAGCCAAGAGCGCAGGGGATCCACTGAAGCTTTCTTT
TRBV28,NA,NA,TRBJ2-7,CASTESGTSGTYEQYF,TGTGCCAGCACCGAATCCGGGACCTCAGGCACCTACGAGCAGTACTTC
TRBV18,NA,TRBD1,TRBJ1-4,CASSLGQGGGTNEKLFF,TGTGCCAGCTCACTCGGACAGGGTGGCGGTACTAATGAAAAACTGTTTTTT
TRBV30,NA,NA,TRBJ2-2,CAWSFRVAGELFF,TGTGCCTGGAGTTTTAGAGTCGCCGGGGAGCTGTTTTTT
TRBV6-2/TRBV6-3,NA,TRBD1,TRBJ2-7,CASSRDRVFHEQYF,TGTGCCAGCAGTAGGGACAGGGTGTTCCACGAGCAGTACTTC
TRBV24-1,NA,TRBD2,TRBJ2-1,CATSVGTSGSLYNEQFF,TGTGCCACCAGTGTAGGGACTAGCGGGAGCCTGTACAATGAGCAGTTCTTC
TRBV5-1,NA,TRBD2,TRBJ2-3,CASSLALAGGSTDTQYF,TGCGCCAGCAGCTTGGCGCTAGCGGGGGGGAGCACAGATACGCAGTATTTT
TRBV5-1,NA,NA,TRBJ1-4,CASSLGHRSNEKLFF,TGCGCCAGCAGCTTGGGGCACCGCTCTAATGAAAAACTGTTTTTT
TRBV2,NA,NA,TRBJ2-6,CASNSPSGANVLTF,TGTGCCAGCAATTCTCCATCTGGGGCCAACGTCCTGACTTTC
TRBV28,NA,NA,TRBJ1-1,CASTPPTNTEAFF,TGTGCCAGCACCCCACCTACAAACACTGAAGCTTTCTTT
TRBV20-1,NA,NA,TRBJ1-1,CSTHTRAEAFF,TGCAGTACCCACACGAGGGCTGAAGCTTTCTTT
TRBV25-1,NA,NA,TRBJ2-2,CASSEPRGNTGELFF,TGTGCCAGCAGTGAACCCCGGGGGAACACCGGGGAGCTGTTTTTT
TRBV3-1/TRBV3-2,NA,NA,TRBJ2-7,CASSQDAPLGTYEQYF,TGTGCCAGCAGCCAAGATGCACCCCTAGGAACCTACGAGCAGTACTTC
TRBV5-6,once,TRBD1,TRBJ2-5,CASSLVVRGRGTQYF,TGTGCCAGCAGCTTGGTAGTCAGGGGGCGAGGGACCCAGTACTTC
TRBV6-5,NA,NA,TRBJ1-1,CASSYNLREGTTEAFF,TGTGCCAGCAGTTACAATTTGAGGGAGGGAACCACTGAAGCTTTCTTT
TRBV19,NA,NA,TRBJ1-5,CASSIDRPPRAQPQHF,TGTGCCAGTAGTATAGATCGTCCACCCCGGGCTCAGCCCCAGCATTTT
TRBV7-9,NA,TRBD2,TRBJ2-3,CASSPQTSGRAYSTDTQYF,TGTGCCAGCAGCCCCCAGACTAGCGGGAGGGCCTACAGCACAGATACGCAGTATTTT
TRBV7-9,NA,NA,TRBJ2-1,CASSLPWDEQFF,TGTGCCAGCAGCTTACCTTGGGATGAGCAGTTCTTC
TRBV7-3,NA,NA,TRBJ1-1,CASSFGRGSGTEAFF,TGTGCCAGCAGCTTCGGTAGGGGTTCGGGCACTGAAGCTTTCTTT
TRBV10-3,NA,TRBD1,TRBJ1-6,CAISEYPLITGGNSPLHF,TGTGCCATCAGTGAGTACCCCCTTATCACAGGGGGTAATTCACCCCTCCACTTT
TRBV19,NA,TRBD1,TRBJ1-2,CASKKGADYGYTF,TGTGCCAGTAAAAAGGGGGCTGACTATGGCTACACCTTC
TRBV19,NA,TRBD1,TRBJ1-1,CASSKTGVNTEAFF,TGTGCCAGTAGTAAGACAGGGGTGAACACTGAAGCTTTCTTT
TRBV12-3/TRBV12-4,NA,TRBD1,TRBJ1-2,CASSTDRDGYTF,TGTGCCAGCAGCACGGACAGGGATGGCTACACCTTC
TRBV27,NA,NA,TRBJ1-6,CASSSQGVFDNSPLHF,TGTGCCAGCAGTTCGCAAGGGGTTTTCGATAATTCACCCCTCCACTTT
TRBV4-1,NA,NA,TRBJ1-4,CASSQPSGQSEKLFF,TGCGCCAGCAGCCAACCAAGTGGACAGTCTGAAAAACTGTTTTTT
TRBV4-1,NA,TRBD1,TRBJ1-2,CASSQAGQGVYGYTF,TGCGCCAGCAGCCAAGCTGGGCAGGGGGTCTATGGCTACACCTTC
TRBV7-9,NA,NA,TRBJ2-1,CASSPRAYNEQFF,TGTGCCAGCAGCCCGAGGGCCTACAATGAGCAGTTCTTC
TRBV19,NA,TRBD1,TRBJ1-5,CASRGQGGNQPQHF,TGTGCCAGTAGGGGACAGGGTGGCAATCAGCCCCAGCATTTT
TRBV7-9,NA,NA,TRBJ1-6,CASSSTNRQNSPLHF,TGTGCCAGCAGCTCCACCAATAGACAGAATTCACCCCTCCACTTT
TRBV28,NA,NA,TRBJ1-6,CATREGFSPLHF,TGTGCCACCAGGGAGGGTTTTTCACCCCTCCACTTT
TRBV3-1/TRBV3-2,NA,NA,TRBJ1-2,CASSHLDGGYTF,TGTGCCAGCAGCCACCTAGATGGGGGCTACACCTTC
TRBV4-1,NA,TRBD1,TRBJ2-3,CASSQPQGVGTQYF,TGCGCCAGCAGCCAACCACAGGGGGTCGGTACGCAGTATTTT
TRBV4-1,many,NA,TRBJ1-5,CASSQVTGSNQPQHF,TGCGCCAGCAGCCAAGTCACTGGGAGCAATCAGCCCCAGCATTTT
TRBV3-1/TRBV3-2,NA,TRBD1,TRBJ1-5,CASGQGIAPQHF,TGTGCCTCCGGACAGGGGATCGCGCCCCAGCATTTT
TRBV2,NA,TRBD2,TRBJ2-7,CASKLAVPYEQYF,TGTGCCAGCAAGCTAGCGGTACCCTACGAGCAGTACTTC
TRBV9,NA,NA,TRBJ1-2,CASSVEAGDYGYTF,TGTGCCAGCAGCGTTGAGGCAGGGGACTATGGCTACACCTTC
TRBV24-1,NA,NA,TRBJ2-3,CATSDPRRGLFSTDTQYF,TGTGCCACCAGTGATCCCCGGAGGGGTCTGTTTAGCACAGATACGCAGTATTTT
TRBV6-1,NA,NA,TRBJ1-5,CASSEFQGGTQPQHF,TGTGCCAGCAGTGAATTCCAGGGTGGGACTCAGCCCCAGCATTTT
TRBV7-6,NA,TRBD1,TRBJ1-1,CASSLAQIQGAGTEAFF,TGTGCCAGCAGCTTAGCCCAAATACAGGGGGCGGGTACTGAAGCTTTCTTT
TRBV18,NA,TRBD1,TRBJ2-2,CASSQGAAGELFF,TGTGCCAGCTCACAGGGGGCTGCCGGGGAGCTGTTTTTT
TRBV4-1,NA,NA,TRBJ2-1,CASSQLRGINNEQFF,TGCGCCAGCAGCCAACTTCGAGGTATTAACAATGAGCAGTTCTTC
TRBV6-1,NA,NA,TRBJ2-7,CASSELEGSYEQYF,TGTGCCAGCAGTGAACTCGAGGGTTCCTACGAGCAGTACTTC
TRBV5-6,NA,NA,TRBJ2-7,CASSLGGRGHEQYF,TGTGCCAGCAGCTTGGGTGGTAGGGGACACGAGCAGTACTTC
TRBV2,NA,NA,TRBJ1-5,CASSGLIRGNQPQHF,TGTGCCAGCAGTGGATTGATCCGGGGAAATCAGCCCCAGCATTTT
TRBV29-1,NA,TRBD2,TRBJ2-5,CSVEDLPSPGREQETQYF,TGCAGCGTTGAAGATCTGCCTAGCCCAGGGAGGGAACAAGAGACCCAGTACTTC
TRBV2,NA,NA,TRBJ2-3,CASSEAERHKDTQYF,TGTGCCAGCAGTGAAGCAGAACGGCACAAAGATACGCAGTATTTT
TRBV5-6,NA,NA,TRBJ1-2,CASSLGQGHSGYTF,TGTGCCAGCAGCTTGGGTCAGGGGCACAGTGGCTACACCTTC
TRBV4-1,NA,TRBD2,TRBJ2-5,CASSQELGLAGKETQYF,TGCGCCAGCAGCCAAGAGCTTGGACTAGCGGGAAAAGAGACCCAGTACTTC
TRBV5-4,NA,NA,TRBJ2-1,CASSVRRTGNEQFF,TGTGCCAGCAGCGTGCGTAGGACTGGTAATGAGCAGTTCTTC
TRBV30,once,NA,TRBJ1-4,CAWSFGFNEKLFF,TGTGCCTGGAGTTTCGGCTTTAATGAAAAACTGTTTTTT
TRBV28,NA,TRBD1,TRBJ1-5,CASRLTGGGNQPQHF,TGTGCCAGCAGATTGACAGGGGGAGGCAATCAGCCCCAGCATTTT